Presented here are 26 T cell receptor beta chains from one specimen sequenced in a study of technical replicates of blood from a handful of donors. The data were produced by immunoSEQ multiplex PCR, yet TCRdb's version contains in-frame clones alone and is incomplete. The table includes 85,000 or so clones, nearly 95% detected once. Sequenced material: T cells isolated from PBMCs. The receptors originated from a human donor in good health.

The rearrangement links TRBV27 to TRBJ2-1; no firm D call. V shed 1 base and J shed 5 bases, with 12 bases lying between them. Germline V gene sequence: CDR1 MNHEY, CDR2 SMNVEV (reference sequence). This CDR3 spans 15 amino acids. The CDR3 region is CASSLYGVRNNEQFF. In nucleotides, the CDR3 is TGTGCCAGCAGTTTATACGGAGTTCGGAACAATGAGCAGTTCTTC.

CDR3 sequence: CASSPRVNAYNEQFF. For the CDR3, the DNA is TGTGCCAGCAGTCCCCGGGTTAACGCCTACAATGAGCAGTTCTTC. V and J are TRBV27 and TRBJ2-1; D is unclear. Trimming left V 5 bases short and J 2 bases short, with 13 bases between. This CDR3 is built from 15 residues. Germline loops: CDR1 MNHEY, CDR2 SMNVEV (reference sequence).

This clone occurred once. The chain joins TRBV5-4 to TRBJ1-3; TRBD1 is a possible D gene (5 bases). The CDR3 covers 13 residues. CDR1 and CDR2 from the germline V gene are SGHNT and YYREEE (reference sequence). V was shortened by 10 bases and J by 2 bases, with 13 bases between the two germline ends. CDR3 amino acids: CAAGDFAGNTIYF. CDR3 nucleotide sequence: TGTGCCGCTGGGGACTTCGCTGGAAACACCATATATTTT.

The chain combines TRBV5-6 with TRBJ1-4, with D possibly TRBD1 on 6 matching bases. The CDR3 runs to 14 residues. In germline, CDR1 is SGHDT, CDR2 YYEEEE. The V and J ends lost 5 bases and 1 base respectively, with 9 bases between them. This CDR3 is CASSKQGTNEKLFF. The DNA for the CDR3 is TGTGCCAGCAGTAAACAGGGAACTAATGAAAAACTGTTTTTT. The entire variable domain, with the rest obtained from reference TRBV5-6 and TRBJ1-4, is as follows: DAGVTQSPTHLIKTRGQQVTLRCSPKSGHDTVSWYQQALGQGPQFIFQYYEEEERQRGNFPDRFSGHQFPNYSSELNVNALLLGDSALYLCASSKQGTNEKLFFGSGTQLSVL.

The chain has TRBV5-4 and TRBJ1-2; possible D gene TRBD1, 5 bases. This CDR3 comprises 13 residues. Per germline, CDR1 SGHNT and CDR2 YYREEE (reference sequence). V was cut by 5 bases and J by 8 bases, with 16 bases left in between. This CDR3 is CASRPWGGYGYTF. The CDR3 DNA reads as TGTGCCAGCAGACCCTGGGGGGGATACGGCTACACCTTC.

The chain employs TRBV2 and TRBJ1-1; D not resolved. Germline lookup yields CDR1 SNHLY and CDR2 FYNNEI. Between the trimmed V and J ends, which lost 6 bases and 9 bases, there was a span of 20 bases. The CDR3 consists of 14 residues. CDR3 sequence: CASRRVFLGYQAFF. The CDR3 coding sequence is TGTGCCAGCAGGAGGGTTTTTCTGGGATATCAAGCTTTCTTT.

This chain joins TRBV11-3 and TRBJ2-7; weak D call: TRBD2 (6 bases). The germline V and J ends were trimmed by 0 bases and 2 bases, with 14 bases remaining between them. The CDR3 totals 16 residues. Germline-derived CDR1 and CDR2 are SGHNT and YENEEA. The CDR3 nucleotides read TGTGCCAGCAGCTTAGATCGCGGGGCCTCCCCCTACGAGCAGTACTTC. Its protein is CASSLDRGASPYEQYF. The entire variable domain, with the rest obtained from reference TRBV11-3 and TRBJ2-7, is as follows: EAGVVQSPRYKIIEKKQPVAFWCNPISGHNTLYWYLQNLGQGPELLIRYENEEAVDDSQLPKDRFSAERLKGVDSTLKIQPAELGDSAVYLCASSLDRGASPYEQYFGPGTRLTVT.

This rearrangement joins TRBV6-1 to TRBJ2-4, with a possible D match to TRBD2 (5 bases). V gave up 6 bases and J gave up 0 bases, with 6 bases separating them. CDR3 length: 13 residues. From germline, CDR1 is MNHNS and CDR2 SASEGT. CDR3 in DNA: TGTGCCAGCAGAGGAGGAGCCAAAAACATTCAGTACTTC. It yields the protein CASRGGAKNIQYF.

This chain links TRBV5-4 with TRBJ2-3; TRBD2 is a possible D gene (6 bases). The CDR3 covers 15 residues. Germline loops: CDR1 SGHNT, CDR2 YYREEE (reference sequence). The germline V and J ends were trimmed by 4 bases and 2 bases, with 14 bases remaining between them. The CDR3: CASSPMEGNTDTQYF. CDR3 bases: TGTGCCAGCAGCCCGATGGAGGGGAACACAGATACGCAGTATTTT.

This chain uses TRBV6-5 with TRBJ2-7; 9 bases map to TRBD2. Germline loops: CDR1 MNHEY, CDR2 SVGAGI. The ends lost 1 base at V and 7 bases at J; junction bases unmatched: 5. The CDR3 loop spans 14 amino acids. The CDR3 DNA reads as TGTGCCAGCAGTTACTTTGCGGGGGGGGAAGAGCAGTACTTC. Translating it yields CASSYFAGGEEQYF.

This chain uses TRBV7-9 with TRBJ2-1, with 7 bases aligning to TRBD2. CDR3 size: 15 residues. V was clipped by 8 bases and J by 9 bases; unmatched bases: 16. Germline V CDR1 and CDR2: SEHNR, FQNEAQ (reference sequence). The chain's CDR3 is CASRSSDGGFGEQFF. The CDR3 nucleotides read TGTGCCAGCCGTTCCAGCGACGGGGGGTTCGGTGAGCAGTTCTTC. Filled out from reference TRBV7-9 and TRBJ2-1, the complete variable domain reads DTGVSQNPRHKITKRGQNVTFRCDPISEHNRLYWYRQTLGQGPEFLTYFQNEAQLEKSRLLSDRFSAERPKGSFSTLEIQRTEQGDSAMYLCASRSSDGGFGEQFFGPGTRLTVL.

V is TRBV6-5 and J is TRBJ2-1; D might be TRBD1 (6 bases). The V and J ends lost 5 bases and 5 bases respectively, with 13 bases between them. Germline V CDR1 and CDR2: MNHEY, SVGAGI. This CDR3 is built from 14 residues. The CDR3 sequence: CASSPGHVNNEQFF. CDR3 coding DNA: TGTGCCAGCAGTCCGGGACATGTAAACAATGAGCAGTTCTTC.

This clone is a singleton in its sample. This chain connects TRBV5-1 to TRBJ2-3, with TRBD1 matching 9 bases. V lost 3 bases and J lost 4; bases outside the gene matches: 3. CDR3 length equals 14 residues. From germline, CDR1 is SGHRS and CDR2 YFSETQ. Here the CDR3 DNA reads TGCGCCAGCAGCTCGGACAGGGGCGCAGATACGCAGTATTTT. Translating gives CASSSDRGADTQYF.

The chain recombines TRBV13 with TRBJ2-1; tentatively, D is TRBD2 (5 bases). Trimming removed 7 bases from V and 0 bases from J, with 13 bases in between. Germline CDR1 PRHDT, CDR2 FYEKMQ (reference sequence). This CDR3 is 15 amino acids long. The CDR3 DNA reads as TGTGCCAGCAAGAAGACCGGAGGCTCCTACAATGAGCAGTTCTTC. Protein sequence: CASKKTGGSYNEQFF.

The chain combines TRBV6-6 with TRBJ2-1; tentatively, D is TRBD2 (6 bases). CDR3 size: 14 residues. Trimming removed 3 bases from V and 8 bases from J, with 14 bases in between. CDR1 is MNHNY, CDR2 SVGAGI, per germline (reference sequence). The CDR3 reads CASSYRDFRDEQFF. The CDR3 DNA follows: TGTGCCAGCAGTTATCGGGACTTTAGGGATGAGCAGTTCTTC.

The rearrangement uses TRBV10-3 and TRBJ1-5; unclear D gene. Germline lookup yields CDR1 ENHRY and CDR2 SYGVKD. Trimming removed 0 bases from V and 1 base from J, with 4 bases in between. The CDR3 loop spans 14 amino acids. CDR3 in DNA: TGTGCCATCAGTGAGTCACGGAGCAATCAGCCCCAGCATTTT. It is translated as CAISESRSNQPQHF.

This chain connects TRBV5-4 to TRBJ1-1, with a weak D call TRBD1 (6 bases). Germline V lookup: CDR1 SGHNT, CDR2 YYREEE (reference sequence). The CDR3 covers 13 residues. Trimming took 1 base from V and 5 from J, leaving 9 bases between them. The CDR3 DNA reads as TGTGCCAGCAGCTTGACAGGGCAGACTGAAGCTTTCTTT. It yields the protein CASSLTGQTEAFF.

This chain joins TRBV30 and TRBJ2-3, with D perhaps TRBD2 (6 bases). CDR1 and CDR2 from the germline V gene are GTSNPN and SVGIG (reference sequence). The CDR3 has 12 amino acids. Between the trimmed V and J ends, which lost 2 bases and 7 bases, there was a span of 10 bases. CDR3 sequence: CAWSLGGNTQYF. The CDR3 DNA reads TGTGCCTGGAGTCTAGGAGGGAATACGCAGTATTTT.

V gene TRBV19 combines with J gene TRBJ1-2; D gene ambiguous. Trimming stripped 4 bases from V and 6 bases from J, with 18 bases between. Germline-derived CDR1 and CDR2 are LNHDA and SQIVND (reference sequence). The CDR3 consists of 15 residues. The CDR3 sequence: CASSKEWEGRDGYTF. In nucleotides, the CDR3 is TGTGCCAGTAGTAAAGAATGGGAGGGCCGCGATGGCTACACCTTC.

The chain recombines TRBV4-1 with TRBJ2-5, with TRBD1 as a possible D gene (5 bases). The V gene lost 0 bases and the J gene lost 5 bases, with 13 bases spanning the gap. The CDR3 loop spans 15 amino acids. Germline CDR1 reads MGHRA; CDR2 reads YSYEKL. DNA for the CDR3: TGCGCCAGCAGCCAAGAAGAGACAAGGGGCGAGACCCAGTACTTC. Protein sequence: CASSQEETRGETQYF.

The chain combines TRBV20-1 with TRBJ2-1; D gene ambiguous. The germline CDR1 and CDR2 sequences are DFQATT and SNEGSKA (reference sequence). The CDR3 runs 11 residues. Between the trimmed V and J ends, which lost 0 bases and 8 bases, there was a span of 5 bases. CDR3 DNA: TGCAGTGCTAGAGATAGTTATGAGCAGTTCTTC. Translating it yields CSARDSYEQFF.

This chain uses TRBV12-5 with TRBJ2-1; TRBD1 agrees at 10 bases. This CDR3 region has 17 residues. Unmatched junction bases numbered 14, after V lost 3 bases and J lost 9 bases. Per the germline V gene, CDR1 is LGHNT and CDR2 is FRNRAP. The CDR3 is CASGFRIGQGVIGEQFF. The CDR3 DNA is TGTGCTAGTGGTTTTCGTATAGGACAGGGGGTGATCGGTGAGCAGTTCTTC.

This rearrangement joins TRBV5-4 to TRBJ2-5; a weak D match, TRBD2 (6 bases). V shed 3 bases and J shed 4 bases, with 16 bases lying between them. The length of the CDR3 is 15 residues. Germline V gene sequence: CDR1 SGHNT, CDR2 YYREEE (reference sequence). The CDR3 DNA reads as TGTGCCAGCAGCTCCTCGAATCGGGGAGGAGAGACCCAGTACTTC. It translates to CASSSSNRGGETQYF.

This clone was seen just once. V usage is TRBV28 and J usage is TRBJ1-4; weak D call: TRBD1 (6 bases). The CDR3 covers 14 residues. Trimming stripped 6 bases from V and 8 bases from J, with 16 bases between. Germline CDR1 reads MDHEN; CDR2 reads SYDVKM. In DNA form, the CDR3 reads TGTGCCAGCAGCAGAACAGGGTTACAGGAAAAACTGTTTTTT. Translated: CASSRTGLQEKLFF.

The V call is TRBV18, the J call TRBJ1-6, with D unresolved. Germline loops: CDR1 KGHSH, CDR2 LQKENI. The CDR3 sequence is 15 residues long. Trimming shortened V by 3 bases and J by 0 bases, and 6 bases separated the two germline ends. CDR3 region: CASSPESSYNSPLHF. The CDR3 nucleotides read TGTGCCAGCTCACCCGAGAGCTCCTATAATTCACCCCTCCACTTT.

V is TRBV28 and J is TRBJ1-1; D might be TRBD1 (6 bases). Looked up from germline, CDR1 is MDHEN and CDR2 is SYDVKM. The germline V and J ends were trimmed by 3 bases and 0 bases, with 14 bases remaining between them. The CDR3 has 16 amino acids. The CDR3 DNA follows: TGTGCCAGCAGTTTCTTAGGGGACACATTGAACACTGAAGCTTTCTTT. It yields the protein CASSFLGDTLNTEAFF.